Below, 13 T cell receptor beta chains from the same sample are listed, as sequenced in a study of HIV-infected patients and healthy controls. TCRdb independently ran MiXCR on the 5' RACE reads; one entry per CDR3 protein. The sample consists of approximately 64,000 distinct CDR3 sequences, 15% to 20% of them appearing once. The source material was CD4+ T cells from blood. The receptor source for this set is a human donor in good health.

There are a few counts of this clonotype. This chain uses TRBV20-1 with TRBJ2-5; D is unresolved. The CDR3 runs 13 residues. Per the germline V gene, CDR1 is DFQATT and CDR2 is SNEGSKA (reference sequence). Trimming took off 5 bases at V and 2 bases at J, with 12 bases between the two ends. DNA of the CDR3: TGCAGTGCTTCTGACTGGTTACAAGAGACCCAGTACTTC. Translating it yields CSASDWLQETQYF.

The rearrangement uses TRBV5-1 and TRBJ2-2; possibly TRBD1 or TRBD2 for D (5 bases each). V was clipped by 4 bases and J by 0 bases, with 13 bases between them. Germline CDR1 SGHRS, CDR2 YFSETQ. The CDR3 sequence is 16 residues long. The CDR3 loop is CASSPHRDANTGELFF. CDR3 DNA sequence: TGCGCCAGCAGCCCGCACCGGGACGCGAACACCGGGGAGCTGTTTTTT.

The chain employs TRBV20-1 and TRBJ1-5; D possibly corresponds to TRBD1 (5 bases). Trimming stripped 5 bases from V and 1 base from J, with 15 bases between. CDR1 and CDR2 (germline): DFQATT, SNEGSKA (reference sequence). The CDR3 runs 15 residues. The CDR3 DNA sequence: TGCAGTGCTCCCTCGCTTGGGGGGAGCAATCAGCCCCAGCATTTT. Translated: CSAPSLGGSNQPQHF.

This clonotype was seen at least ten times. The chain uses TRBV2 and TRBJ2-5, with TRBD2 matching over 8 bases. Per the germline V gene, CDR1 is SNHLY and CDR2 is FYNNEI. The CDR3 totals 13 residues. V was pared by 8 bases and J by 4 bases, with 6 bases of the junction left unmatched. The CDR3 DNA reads TGTGCCAGCGCGCGGGAGGTAGGAGAGACCCAGTACTTC. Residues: CASAREVGETQYF.

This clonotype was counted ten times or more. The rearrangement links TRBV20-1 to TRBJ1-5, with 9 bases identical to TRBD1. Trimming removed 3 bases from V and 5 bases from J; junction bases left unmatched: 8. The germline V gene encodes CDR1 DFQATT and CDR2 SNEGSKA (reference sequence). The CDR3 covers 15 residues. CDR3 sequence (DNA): TGCAGTGCTAGTTGGGGGACAGGGCGTGATCAGCCCCAGCATTTT. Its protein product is CSASWGTGRDQPQHF.

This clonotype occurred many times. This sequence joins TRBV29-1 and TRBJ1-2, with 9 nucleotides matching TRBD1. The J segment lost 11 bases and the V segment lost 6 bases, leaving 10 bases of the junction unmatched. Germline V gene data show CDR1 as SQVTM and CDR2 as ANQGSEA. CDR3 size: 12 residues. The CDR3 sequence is CSVAGTGSVYTF. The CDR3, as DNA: TGCAGCGTGGCCGGGACAGGGTCCGTTTACACCTTC.

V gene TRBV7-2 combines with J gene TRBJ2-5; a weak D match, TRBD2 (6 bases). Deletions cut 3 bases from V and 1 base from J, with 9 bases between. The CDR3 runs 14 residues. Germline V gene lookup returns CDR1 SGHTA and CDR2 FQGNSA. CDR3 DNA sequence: TGTGCCAGCAGCTTTTGGGGAGGCCAAGAGACCCAGTACTTC. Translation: CASSFWGGQETQYF.

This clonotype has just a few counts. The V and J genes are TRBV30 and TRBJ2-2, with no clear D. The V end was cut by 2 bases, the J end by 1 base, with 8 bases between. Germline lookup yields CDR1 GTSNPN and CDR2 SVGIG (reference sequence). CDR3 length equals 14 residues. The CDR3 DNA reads TGTGCCTGGAGTCCTACGGTGAACACCGGGGAGCTGTTTTTT. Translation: CAWSPTVNTGELFF. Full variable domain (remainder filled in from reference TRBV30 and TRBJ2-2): SQTIHQWPATLVQPVGSPLSLECTVEGTSNPNLYWYRQAAGRGLQLLFYSVGIGQISSEVPQNLSASRPQDRQFILSSKKLLLSDSGFYLCAWSPTVNTGELFFGEGSRLTVL.

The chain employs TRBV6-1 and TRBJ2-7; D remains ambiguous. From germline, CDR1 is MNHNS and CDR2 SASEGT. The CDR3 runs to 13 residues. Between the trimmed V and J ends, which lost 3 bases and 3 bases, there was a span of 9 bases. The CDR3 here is CASSDPGLYEQYF. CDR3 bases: TGTGCCAGCAGTGATCCCGGCCTCTACGAGCAGTACTTC.

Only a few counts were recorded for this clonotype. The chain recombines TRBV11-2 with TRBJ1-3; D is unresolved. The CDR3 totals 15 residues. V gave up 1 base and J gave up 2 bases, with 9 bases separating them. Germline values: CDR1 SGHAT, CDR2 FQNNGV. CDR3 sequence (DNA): TGTGCCAGCAGCTTAGCGAGAGCCCCTGGAAACACCATATATTTT. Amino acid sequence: CASSLARAPGNTIYF.

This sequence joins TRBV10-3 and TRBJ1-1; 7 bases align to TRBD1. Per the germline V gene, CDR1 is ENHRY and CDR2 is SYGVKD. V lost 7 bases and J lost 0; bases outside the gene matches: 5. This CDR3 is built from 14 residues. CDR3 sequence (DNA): TGTGCCATCAAAGTCCAGGGGGTGAACACTGAAGCTTTCTTT. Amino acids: CAIKVQGVNTEAFF.

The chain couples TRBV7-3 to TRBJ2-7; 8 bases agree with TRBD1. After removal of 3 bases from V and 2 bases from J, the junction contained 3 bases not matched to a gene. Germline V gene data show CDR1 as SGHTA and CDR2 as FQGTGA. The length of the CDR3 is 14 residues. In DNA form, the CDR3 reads TGTGCCAGCAGCTTCGGACAGGGTCCCTACGAGCAGTACTTC. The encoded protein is CASSFGQGPYEQYF.

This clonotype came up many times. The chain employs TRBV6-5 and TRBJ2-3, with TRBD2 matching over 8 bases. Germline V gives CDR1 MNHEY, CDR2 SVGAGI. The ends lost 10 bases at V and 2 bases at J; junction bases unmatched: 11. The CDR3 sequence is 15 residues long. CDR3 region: CATSLRGGPTDTQYF. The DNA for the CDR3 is TGTGCCACCTCCCTACGGGGGGGCCCCACAGATACGCAGTATTTT.